This passage covers 9 T cell receptor beta chains from one sample sequenced in a study of shared clonotypes between healthy human individuals. Data came from immunoSEQ multiplex PCR; TCRdb stores just in-frame clones and leaves some out. Counted here are about 1 million clones, around 75% occurring once; the ten biggest clones make up approximately 1.5%. Sequenced: memory CD4+ T cells sorted from blood. Subset given: CD45RA-negative fraction. These receptors originate from a man between 18 and 29 years old in good health.

This clone was picked up many times. This chain uses TRBV28 with TRBJ1-4, with a tentative D call TRBD1 (6 bases). This CDR3 has 15 amino acids. The germline V and J ends were trimmed by 10 bases and 3 bases, with 18 bases remaining between them. Germline V gene lookup returns CDR1 MDHEN and CDR2 SYDVKM. CDR3 protein: CATGWGLGANEKLFF. In nucleotides, the CDR3 is TGTGCCACCGGTTGGGGGCTAGGGGCTAATGAAAAACTGTTTTTT.

Worth noting for this clone: A read error may explain this, as a much larger clone is one base away. This same CDR3 is encoded by further DNA sequences in the sample. The CDR3 protein is CASSAGYGYTF. In DNA, the CDR3 is TGTGCCAGCAGTGCTGGGTATGGCTACACCTTC. The chain is built from TRBV28 and TRBJ1-2, with D unclear. Germline V gene data show CDR1 as MDHEN and CDR2 as SYDVKM. The V and J ends lost 5 bases and 5 bases respectively, with 6 bases between them. The CDR3 spans 11 residues.

This chain connects TRBV5-6 to TRBJ2-5; 9 nucleotides line up with TRBD1. This CDR3 has 15 residues. Germline trimming cut 2 bases from V and 5 bases from J; bases unmatched to any gene: 7. Germline CDR1 SGHDT, CDR2 YYEEEE. The CDR3 DNA reads TGTGCCAGCAGCTTTAGACAGGGGGGTTGGGAGACCCAGTACTTC. As protein: CASSFRQGGWETQYF.

About this clone itself: Other DNA sequences in the sample encode the same CDR3. This chain links TRBV5-1 with TRBJ2-1, with 9 bases fitting TRBD2. The CDR3 loop spans 15 amino acids. V was pared by 0 bases and J by 4 bases, with 2 bases of the junction left unmatched. Per germline, CDR1 SGHRS and CDR2 YFSETQ. CDR3 bases: TGCGCCAGCAGCTTGGAGCTAGCGGGGTACAATGAGCAGTTCTTC. Its protein product is CASSLELAGYNEQFF.

The chain combines TRBV6-5 with TRBJ1-2; D unresolved. From germline, CDR1 is MNHEY and CDR2 SVGAGI. The CDR3 extends over 13 amino acids. The V gene lost 2 bases and the J gene lost 2 bases, with 6 bases spanning the gap. This CDR3 reads CASSYRPNYGYTF. The CDR3 nucleotides are TGTGCCAGCAGTTACCGGCCGAACTATGGCTACACCTTC.

This clone is a singleton in its sample. J is TRBJ2-7 and V is TRBV29-1; D is perhaps TRBD1 (6 bases). The V gene's germline CDR1 is SQVTM and CDR2 ANQGSEA. V was clipped by 5 bases and J by 3 bases, with 14 bases between them. The CDR3 has 13 amino acids. CDR3 residues: CSVSGTPNYEQYF. In nucleotides, the CDR3 is TGCAGCGTTTCAGGGACACCGAACTACGAGCAGTACTTC.

The CDR3 reads CASSRMQVNEKLFF. In DNA, the CDR3 is TGTGCCAGCTCTAGGATGCAGGTTAATGAAAAACTGTTTTTT. V gene TRBV6-6 combines with J gene TRBJ1-4; D call uncertain. Germline assignment: CDR1 MNHNY and CDR2 SVGAGI (reference sequence). The CDR3 spans 14 residues. Trimming removed 8 bases from V and 4 bases from J, with 14 bases in between.

The chain couples TRBV7-9 to TRBJ2-1; 12 bases agree with TRBD2. Germline CDR1 is SEHNR and CDR2 is FQNEAQ (reference sequence). V shed 5 bases and J 5 bases; nucleotides not matched to a gene: 7. The CDR3 extends over 16 amino acids. The CDR3 coding sequence is TGTGCCAGCAGCGCCCGGACTAGCGGGGTTAACAATGAGCAGTTCTTC. This encodes CASSARTSGVNNEQFF.

This chain joins TRBV7-6 and TRBJ1-5; D remains unclear. V lost 5 bases, J lost 4 bases, and 6 bases lay in between. Germline lookup yields CDR1 SGHVS and CDR2 FNYEAQ. The CDR3 runs 12 residues. The CDR3 DNA reads TGTGCCAGCAGCCTCCTGAATCAGCCCCAGCATTTT. It is translated as CASSLLNQPQHF. Full variable domain (rest looked up from reference TRBV7-6 and TRBJ1-5): GAGVSQSPRYKVTKRGQDVALRCDPISGHVSLYWYRQALGQGPEFLTYFNYEAQQDKSGLPNDRFSAERPEGSISTLTIQRTEQRDSAMYRCASSLLNQPQHFGDGTRLSIL.